These T cell receptor beta chains were read from a single sample in a study of OX40 agonist ivuxolimab in advanced cancers. Assay used: immunoSEQ multiplex PCR; TCRdb lists only in-frame clones, some missing. The sample holds 60,000 to 95,000 clones, about 85% seen once. Sequenced material: CD4+ or CD8+ T cells sorted from blood, taken in a trial of the OX40 agonist ivuxolimab. These receptors came from an adult with an advanced solid tumor such as melanoma, head and neck, liver or kidney cancer. Both conserved end residues are part of each CDR3.

J gene,V gene,CDR3 protein
TRBJ2-7,TRBV5-6,CASSPSPARYYEQYF
TRBJ2-7,TRBV19,CASSISSISSLAGIVYEQYF
TRBJ2-1,TRBV14,CASSLASGSIGGEQFF
TRBJ2-1,TRBV5-1,CASSLGLARNEQFF
TRBJ2-1,TRBV5-6,CASSLDWGEQFF
TRBJ2-5,TRBV19,CASSIRGLAGVAGETQYF
TRBJ1-6,TRBV15,CATSSTRGGNSPLHF
TRBJ2-1,TRBV9,CASSTRQGGGNEQFF
TRBJ2-3,TRBV11-3,CASSLGGGSTDTQYF
TRBJ1-2,TRBV5-1,CASSLDSYYGYTF
TRBJ2-3,TRBV5-6,CASSSRLAGGPPPTDTQYF
TRBJ2-7,TRBV18,CASSSWTGGSYEQYF
TRBJ1-1,TRBV5-5,CASSIGIGTEAFF
TRBJ2-7,TRBV27,CASSNGLIEQYF
TRBJ2-5,TRBV27,CASSLWNGGETQYF
TRBJ2-2,TRBV27,CASSFPRDSGSIAGELFF
TRBJ1-3,TRBV11-2,CASSSVGTFSGNTIYF
TRBJ2-1,TRBV5-6,CASSLLAWREGGYNEQFF
TRBJ1-2,TRBV27,CASSLGPFYGYTF
TRBJ2-5,TRBV10-3,CAISQTGYGETQYF
TRBJ1-1,TRBV19,CASSILGMSTEAFF
TRBJ2-2,TRBV6-6,CASRQLVNTGELFF
TRBJ1-3,TRBV5-1,CASSLSGQHSGNTIYF
TRBJ2-7,TRBV19,CASSIVAGRSYEQYF
TRBJ2-3,TRBV4-2,CASSQDPRGSGTDTQYF
TRBJ1-1,TRBV6-1,CASSLDRGSTEAFF
TRBJ1-5,TRBV5-1,CASSWSGDQPQHF
TRBJ2-5,TRBV11-3,CASSPRTSGVQETQYF
TRBJ2-7,TRBV5-1,CASSTQAGSKYEQYF
TRBJ1-3,TRBV7-9,CASSVWGQGGNTIYF
TRBJ2-5,TRBV19,CASTDRGGQETQYF
TRBJ2-3,TRBV5-1,CASRQGASDTQYF
TRBJ2-3,TRBV14,CASSPYLLADRTDTQYF
TRBJ2-7,TRBV5-1,CASRLAGTGAYEQYF
TRBJ2-3,TRBV19,CASSIDPFGRGGTDTQYF
TRBJ2-1,TRBV6-1,CASSFNRAPYNEQFF
TRBJ2-3,TRBV5-1,CASSLDRGGDTQYF
TRBJ1-3,TRBV6-6,CASSRSQGSGNTIYF
TRBJ2-1,TRBV7-9,CASSLGQQEQFF
TRBJ1-5,TRBV6-1,CASKIRQGDQPQHF
TRBJ2-7,TRBV7-9,CASSQEPSSYEQYF
TRBJ2-7,TRBV10-2,CASNPASGAYEQYF
TRBJ1-1,TRBV5-1,CASSLRQGMNTEAFF
TRBJ2-3,TRBV29-1,CSVSFDTQYF
TRBJ2-3,TRBV5-1,CASSWSTGKEDTQYF
TRBJ1-1,TRBV19,CASSPSPGLNTEAFF
TRBJ1-2,TRBV6-1,CASRGDGSNYGYTF
TRBJ2-3,TRBV5-1,CASRMQGTDTQYF
TRBJ2-4,TRBV28,CASSVSGVAKNIQYF
TRBJ2-7,TRBV5-1,CASSPAASGMTLTYEQYF
TRBJ2-7,TRBV10-1,CAVMGSYEQYF
TRBJ1-2,TRBV5-6,CASSLGQGARGYTF
TRBJ2-1,TRBV5-8,CASSLEAYNEQFF
TRBJ1-4,TRBV6-5,CASSYSMNYNEKLFF
TRBJ2-7,TRBV28,CASSMIYEQYF
TRBJ2-3,TRBV10-3,CAISSRPDTQYF
TRBJ2-2,TRBV7-6,CASSLLGAGELFF
TRBJ1-1,TRBV9,CASSVRLNTEAFF